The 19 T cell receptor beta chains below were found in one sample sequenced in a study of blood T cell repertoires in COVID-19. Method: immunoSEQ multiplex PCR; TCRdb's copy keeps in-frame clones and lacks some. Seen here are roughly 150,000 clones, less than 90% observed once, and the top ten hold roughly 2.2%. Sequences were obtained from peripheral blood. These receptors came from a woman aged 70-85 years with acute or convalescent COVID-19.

This chain's CDR3 is CASSSWERANTEAFF. In nucleotides, the CDR3 is TGTGCCAGCAGCTCTTGGGAGAGGGCGAACACTGAAGCTTTCTTT. The chain couples TRBV7-9 to TRBJ1-1; no clear D. The V and J ends lost 4 bases and 1 base respectively, with 13 bases between them. This CDR3 is built from 15 residues. CDR1 and CDR2 from the germline V gene are SEHNR and FQNEAQ (reference sequence).

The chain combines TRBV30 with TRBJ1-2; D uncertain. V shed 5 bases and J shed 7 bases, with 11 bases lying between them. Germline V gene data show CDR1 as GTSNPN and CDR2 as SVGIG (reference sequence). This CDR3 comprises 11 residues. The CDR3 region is CAWAQNRGYTF. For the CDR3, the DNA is TGTGCCTGGGCCCAGAACCGTGGCTACACCTTC.

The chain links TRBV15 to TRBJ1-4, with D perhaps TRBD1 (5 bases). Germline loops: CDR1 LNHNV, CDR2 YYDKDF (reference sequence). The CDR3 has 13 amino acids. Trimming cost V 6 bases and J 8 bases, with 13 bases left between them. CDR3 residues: CATRERGAEKLFF. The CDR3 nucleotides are TGTGCCACCAGGGAGCGCGGGGCGGAAAAACTGTTTTTT.

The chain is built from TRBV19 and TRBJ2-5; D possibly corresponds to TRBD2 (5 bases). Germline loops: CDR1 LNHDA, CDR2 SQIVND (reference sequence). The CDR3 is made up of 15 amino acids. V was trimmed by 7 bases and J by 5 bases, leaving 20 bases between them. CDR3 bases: TGTGCCAGTAAGAATCGTGGGCGGGCGGTCGAGACCCAGTACTTC. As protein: CASKNRGRAVETQYF. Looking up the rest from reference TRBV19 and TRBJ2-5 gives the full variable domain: DGGITQSPKYLFRKEGQNVTLSCEQNLNHDAMYWYRQDPGQGLRLIYYSQIVNDFQKGDIAEGYSVSREKKESFPLTVTSAQKNPTAFYLCASKNRGRAVETQYFGPGTRLLVL.

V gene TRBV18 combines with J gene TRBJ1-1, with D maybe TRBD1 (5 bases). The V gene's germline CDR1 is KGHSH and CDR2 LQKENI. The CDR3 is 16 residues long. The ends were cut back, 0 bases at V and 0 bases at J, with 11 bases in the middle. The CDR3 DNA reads TGTGCCAGCTCACCACCTAGGGGAGGAATGAACACTGAAGCTTTCTTT. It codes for CASSPPRGGMNTEAFF.

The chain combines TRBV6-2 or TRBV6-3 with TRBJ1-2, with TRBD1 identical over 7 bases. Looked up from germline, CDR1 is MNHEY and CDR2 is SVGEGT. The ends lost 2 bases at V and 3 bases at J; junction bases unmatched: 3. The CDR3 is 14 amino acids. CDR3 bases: TGTGCCAGCAGTTACCGTGGGACAGACTATGGCTACACCTTC. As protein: CASSYRGTDYGYTF.

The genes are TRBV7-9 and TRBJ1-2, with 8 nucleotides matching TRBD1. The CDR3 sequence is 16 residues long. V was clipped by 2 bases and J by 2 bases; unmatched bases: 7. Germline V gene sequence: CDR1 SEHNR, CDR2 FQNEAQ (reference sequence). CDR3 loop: CASSLSAGQGNYGYTF. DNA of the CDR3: TGTGCCAGCAGCTTAAGCGCCGGACAGGGAAACTATGGCTACACCTTC.

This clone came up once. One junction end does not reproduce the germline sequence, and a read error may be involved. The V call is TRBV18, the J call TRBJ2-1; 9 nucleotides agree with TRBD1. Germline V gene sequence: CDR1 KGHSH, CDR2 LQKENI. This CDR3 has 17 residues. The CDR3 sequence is CASSPPTGTGMYNEQFF. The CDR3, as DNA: TGTGCCAGCTCCCCACCCACCGGGACAGGGATGTACAATGAGCAGTTCTTC.

CDR3 region: CAARAEQGGTEAFF. DNA for the CDR3: TGTGCCGCCCGAGCCGAACAGGGGGGCACTGAAGCTTTCTTT. J is TRBJ1-1 and V is TRBV10-3; 8 bases are shared with TRBD1. The V segment lost 11 bases and the J segment 4 bases; nucleotides outside the gene matches: 12. Germline CDR1 and CDR2: ENHRY and SYGVKD. The CDR3 has 14 amino acids.

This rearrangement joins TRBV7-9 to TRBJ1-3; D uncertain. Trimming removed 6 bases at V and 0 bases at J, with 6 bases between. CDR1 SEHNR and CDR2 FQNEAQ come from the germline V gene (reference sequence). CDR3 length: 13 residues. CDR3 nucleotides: TGTGCCAGCAGTCCAAACTCTGGAAACACCATATATTTT. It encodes CASSPNSGNTIYF.

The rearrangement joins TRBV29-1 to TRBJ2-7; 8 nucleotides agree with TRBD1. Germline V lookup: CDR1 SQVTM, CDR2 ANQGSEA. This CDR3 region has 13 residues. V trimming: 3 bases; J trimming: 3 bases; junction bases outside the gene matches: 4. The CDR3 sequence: CSVESDRGYEQYF. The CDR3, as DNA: TGCAGCGTTGAGTCCGACAGGGGCTACGAGCAGTACTTC.

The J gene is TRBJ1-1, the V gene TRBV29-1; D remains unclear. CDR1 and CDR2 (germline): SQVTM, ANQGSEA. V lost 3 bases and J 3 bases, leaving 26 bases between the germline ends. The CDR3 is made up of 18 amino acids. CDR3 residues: CSVDCSWPGLLFHTEAFF. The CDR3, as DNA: TGCAGCGTTGATTGTAGTTGGCCAGGCCTTCTATTCCACACTGAAGCTTTCTTT.

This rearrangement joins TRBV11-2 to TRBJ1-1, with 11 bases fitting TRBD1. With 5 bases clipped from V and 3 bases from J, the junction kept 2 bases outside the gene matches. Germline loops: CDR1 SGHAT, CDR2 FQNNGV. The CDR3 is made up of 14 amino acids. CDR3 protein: CASSQGQGDTEAFF. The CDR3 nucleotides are TGTGCCAGCAGCCAGGGACAGGGGGACACTGAAGCTTTCTTT.

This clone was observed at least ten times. CDR3 residues: CASSVQAGPPPNTGELFF. DNA for the CDR3: TGTGCCAGCAGCGTACAAGCAGGTCCGCCGCCTAACACCGGGGAGCTGTTTTTT. The chain links TRBV9 to TRBJ2-2, with D unresolved. CDR1 is SGDLS and CDR2 is YYNGEE in the germline V gene. The germline V and J ends were trimmed by 1 base and 2 bases, with 18 bases remaining between them. This CDR3 region has 18 residues. The entire variable domain, with the rest obtained from reference TRBV9 and TRBJ2-2, is as follows: DSGVTQTPKHLITATGQRVTLRCSPRSGDLSVYWYQQSLDQGLQFLIQYYNGEERAKGNILERFSAQQFPDLHSELNLSSLELGDSALYFCASSVQAGPPPNTGELFFGEGSRLTVL.

The CDR3 protein is CSHLQGEKLFF. The CDR3 DNA reads as TGCAGTCACCTACAGGGGGAAAAACTGTTTTTT. The chain combines TRBV20-1 with TRBJ1-4, with 7 bases aligning to TRBD1. Trimming at V came to 8 bases and at J to 8 bases, leaving 5 bases not matched to a gene. The CDR3 runs to 11 residues. Germline assignment: CDR1 DFQATT and CDR2 SNEGSKA (reference sequence).

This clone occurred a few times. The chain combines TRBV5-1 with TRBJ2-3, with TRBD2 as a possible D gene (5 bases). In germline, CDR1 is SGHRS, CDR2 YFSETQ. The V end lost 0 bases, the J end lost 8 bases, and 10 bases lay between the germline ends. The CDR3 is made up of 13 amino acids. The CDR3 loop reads CASSLERSGTQYF. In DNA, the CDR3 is TGCGCCAGCAGCTTGGAGCGGTCAGGTACGCAGTATTTT.

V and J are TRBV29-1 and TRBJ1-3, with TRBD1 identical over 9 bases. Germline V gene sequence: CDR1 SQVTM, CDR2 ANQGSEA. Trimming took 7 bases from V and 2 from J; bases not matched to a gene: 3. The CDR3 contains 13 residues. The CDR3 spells CSARQGAGNTIYF. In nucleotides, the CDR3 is TGCAGCGCGAGACAGGGGGCTGGAAACACCATATATTTT. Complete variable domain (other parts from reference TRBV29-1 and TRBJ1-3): SAVISQKPSRDICQRGTSLTIQCQVDSQVTMMFWYRQQPGQSLTLIATANQGSEATYESGFVIDKFPISRPNLTFSTLTVSNMSPEDSSIYLCSARQGAGNTIYFGEGSWLTVV.

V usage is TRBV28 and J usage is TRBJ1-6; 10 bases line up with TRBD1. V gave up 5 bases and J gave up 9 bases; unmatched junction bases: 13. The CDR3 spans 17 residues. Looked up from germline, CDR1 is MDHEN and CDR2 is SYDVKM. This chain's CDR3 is CASSPSGTGAGSSPLHF. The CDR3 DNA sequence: TGTGCCAGCAGTCCCTCCGGGACAGGGGCTGGTAGTTCACCCCTCCACTTT.

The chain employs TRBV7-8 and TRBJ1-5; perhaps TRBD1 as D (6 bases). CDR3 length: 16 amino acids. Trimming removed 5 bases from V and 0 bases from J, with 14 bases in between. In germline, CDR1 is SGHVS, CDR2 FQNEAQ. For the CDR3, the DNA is TGTGCCAGCAGCCGAGGGGGGGTACGTAGCAATCAGCCCCAGCATTTT. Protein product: CASSRGGVRSNQPQHF.